A selection of T cell receptor beta chains follows, all from one sample in a study of regulatory T cells in long-lasting Graves disease. TCRdb processed the multiplex PCR reads anew with MiXCR; each CDR3 protein has one entry. Found here are about 560,000 distinct CDR3 sequences, 15% to 20% of them singletons; the top ten hold around 12%. The data also belong to a second study, concerning T cells in Graves' hyperthyroidism and ophthalmopathy.

The starting material was peripheral blood mononuclear cells (PBMCs), obtained at new diagnosis, from a patient treated with antithyroid drugs. The receptors originated from a young man with Graves disease. Both conserved end residues are part of each CDR3. D genes are given only for firm matches. Clone size, where shown, is once, few, many, or a class for clones that have expanded.

d_gene: .; j_gene: TRBJ2-3; v_gene: TRBV11-2; abundance: few; CDR3nt: TGTGCCAGCAGCTGGGCCTGGGATACGCAGTATTTT; CDR3aa: CASSWAWDTQYF
d_gene: TRBD2; j_gene: TRBJ2-7; v_gene: TRBV28; abundance: few; CDR3nt: TGTGCCAGCAGTTCTACCGTAGCGGGAAACTCCTACGAGCAGTACTTC; CDR3aa: CASSSTVAGNSYEQYF
d_gene: .; j_gene: TRBJ1-2; v_gene: TRBV12-3/TRBV12-4; abundance: many; CDR3nt: TGTGCCAGTGGATCTGGCTACACCTTC; CDR3aa: CASGSGYTF
d_gene: TRBD1; j_gene: TRBJ1-2; v_gene: TRBV20-1; abundance: many; CDR3nt: TGCAGTGCTAACACCGGCGACAGGGGGAACTATGGCTACACCTTC; CDR3aa: CSANTGDRGNYGYTF
d_gene: .; j_gene: TRBJ1-6; v_gene: TRBV19; abundance: .; CDR3nt: TGTGCCAGTAGCCCAGTTTTTAATTCACCCCTCCACTTT; CDR3aa: CASSPVFNSPLHF
d_gene: TRBD1; j_gene: TRBJ1-6; v_gene: TRBV9; abundance: few; CDR3nt: TGTGCCAGCAGCCTCCGGGACAGGGATGGATCACCCCTCCACTTT; CDR3aa: CASSLRDRDGSPLHF
d_gene: .; j_gene: TRBJ2-3; v_gene: TRBV29-1; abundance: many; CDR3nt: TGCAGCGTTGAAGCTAGCGACACAGATACGCAGTATTTT; CDR3aa: CSVEASDTDTQYF
d_gene: TRBD2; j_gene: TRBJ2-7; v_gene: TRBV9; abundance: .; CDR3nt: TGTGCCAGCAGCGTAGATAGCGGGAGATTCGACGAGCAGTACTTC; CDR3aa: CASSVDSGRFDEQYF
d_gene: TRBD2; j_gene: TRBJ2-1; v_gene: TRBV10-3; abundance: once; CDR3nt: TGTGCCATCAGGGGAACTAGCGGGAGAAATGAGCAGTTCTTC; CDR3aa: CAIRGTSGRNEQFF
d_gene: .; j_gene: TRBJ2-2; v_gene: TRBV29-1; abundance: .; CDR3nt: TGCAGCGTTGTATGGGGTGGGACCGGGGAGCTGTTTTTT; CDR3aa: CSVVWGGTGELFF
d_gene: .; j_gene: TRBJ1-1; v_gene: TRBV7-6; abundance: few; CDR3nt: TGTGCCAGCGGGCTGGGGGGACGGAACACTGAAGCTTTCTTT; CDR3aa: CASGLGGRNTEAFF
d_gene: TRBD1; j_gene: TRBJ2-7; v_gene: TRBV27; abundance: many; CDR3nt: TGTGCCAGCAGTTCCCTTAGACAGGGGCTTGGGCAGTACTTC; CDR3aa: CASSSLRQGLGQYF
d_gene: TRBD1; j_gene: TRBJ2-3; v_gene: TRBV7-9; abundance: many; CDR3nt: TGTGCCAGCAGCCAAAGGGACAGGGAGCACACAGATACGCAGTATTTT; CDR3aa: CASSQRDREHTDTQYF
d_gene: .; j_gene: TRBJ1-2; v_gene: TRBV11-2; abundance: .; CDR3nt: TGTGCCAGCAGCCAAGAGGGATTTACGGGGGCGATGGCTGGCTACACCTTC; CDR3aa: CASSQEGFTGAMAGYTF
d_gene: .; j_gene: TRBJ2-5; v_gene: TRBV30; abundance: many; CDR3nt: TGTGCCTGGAGTAGAACCCTCAGGGAGACCCAGTACTTC; CDR3aa: CAWSRTLRETQYF
d_gene: .; j_gene: TRBJ1-1; v_gene: TRBV28; abundance: many; CDR3nt: TGTGCCAGCACCCTAGACACTGAAGCTTTCTTT; CDR3aa: CASTLDTEAFF
d_gene: .; j_gene: TRBJ1-1; v_gene: TRBV6-5; abundance: many; CDR3nt: TGTGCCAGCAGTTACCCAAACGGGGAGAACACTGAAGCTTTCTTT; CDR3aa: CASSYPNGENTEAFF
d_gene: .; j_gene: TRBJ1-1; v_gene: TRBV7-3; abundance: .; CDR3nt: TGTGCCAGCAGCTTAATGGGGGTCGACAAGAACACTGAAGCTTTCTTT; CDR3aa: CASSLMGVDKNTEAFF
d_gene: TRBD1; j_gene: TRBJ2-3; v_gene: TRBV11-3; abundance: many; CDR3nt: TGTGCCAGCAGCCCTAGGACAGGGGGCACAGATACGCAGTATTTT; CDR3aa: CASSPRTGGTDTQYF
d_gene: TRBD2; j_gene: TRBJ2-7; v_gene: TRBV3-1; abundance: .; CDR3nt: TGTGCCAGCAGACTAGCGGGAGGGACCTACGAGCAGTACTTC; CDR3aa: CASRLAGGTYEQYF
d_gene: .; j_gene: TRBJ2-5; v_gene: TRBV5-1; abundance: .; CDR3nt: TGCGCCAGCAGCGGCAGGCCCCAAGAGACCCAGTACTTC; CDR3aa: CASSGRPQETQYF
d_gene: TRBD2; j_gene: TRBJ2-1; v_gene: TRBV25-1; abundance: few; CDR3nt: TGTGCCAGCAGTGAAGGGTTCTGGACTAGCGGTAGTGAGCAGTTCTTC; CDR3aa: CASSEGFWTSGSEQFF
d_gene: .; j_gene: TRBJ2-1; v_gene: TRBV4-1; abundance: .; CDR3nt: TGCGCCAGCAGCCAAGGGGGTAGGTGGTACAATGAGCAGTTCTTC; CDR3aa: CASSQGGRWYNEQFF
d_gene: TRBD1; j_gene: TRBJ2-7; v_gene: TRBV5-1; abundance: many; CDR3nt: TGCGCCAGCAGCTTGGACCCAGGGGGTGGCGAGCAGTACTTC; CDR3aa: CASSLDPGGGEQYF
d_gene: TRBD1; j_gene: TRBJ2-7; v_gene: TRBV20-1; abundance: few; CDR3nt: TGCAGTGCTAGAGCCGACAGGGAAGACGAGCAGTACTTC; CDR3aa: CSARADREDEQYF